The T cell receptor beta chain under discussion was sequenced for a study of blood T cell repertoires in COVID-19. Across the study: From the United States, Italy and Spain came samples of acute and convalescent COVID-19. PBMCs, B-cell-depleted T cells, or T cells were the source of the cDNA or gDNA that made up the material.

Methods used by the authors: Nucleated cell counts were estimated from reference gene primer amplification. TCRdb's copy holds only in-frame clones and misses some; the assay was immunoSEQ multiplex PCR. V and J calls and clone size are copied from that table; D and trimming were computed from the DNA. The sample carries over 450,000 clones, roughly 89% recorded once. V trimming: 7 bases; J trimming: 2 bases; junction bases outside the gene matches: 8. The CDR3 runs to 14 residues. Germline lookup yields CDR1 MNHEY and CDR2 SVGAGI. One Seattle source followed patients from active infection through their disease course.

This TCR derives from a man between 18 and 35 years old with COVID-19, enrolled during active disease. The V call is TRBV6-5, the J call TRBJ2-7; TRBD1 matches 7 bases. The sample comprised peripheral blood. CDR3 DNA: TGTGCCAGCACCCGAGGGGGCAGAACCTACGAGCAGTACTTC. It specifies CASTRGGRTYEQYF.